The next 10 T cell receptor beta chains were all read from a single sample in a study of cytomegalovirus exposure and HLA in healthy donors (dated by TCRdb to about 2017). Library method: the immunoSEQ multiplex PCR assay. For the multiplex PCR, a mixture combining 60 forward primers for TCR Vbeta segments and 13 reverse primers for TCR Jbeta segments was used. The immuneACCESS repertoire file appears here via TCRdb, limited to in-frame rearrangements. These files lack a portion of the clones; in checked studies, under half of the deficit traces to unresolved V genes, and the cause of the others is not known. In this sample the table shows fewer than 85,000 clones, 72% of which occur a single time. Roughly 4.4% of the sample comes from the top ten. Sequenced material: PBMCs. Receptors were obtained from a man between 60 and 70 years old in good health and CMV-seropositive.

V and J are TRBV19 and TRBJ1-2; a possible D gene is TRBD1 (5 bases). Trimming removed 7 bases at V and 7 bases at J, with 16 bases between. The CDR3 length is 13 residues. The germline CDR1 and CDR2 sequences are LNHDA and SQIVND (reference sequence). This CDR3 is CASIAGTLGGYTF. In DNA form, the CDR3 reads TGTGCCAGTATAGCCGGGACTTTGGGTGGCTACACCTTC. The variable domain in full, completed from reference TRBV19 and TRBJ1-2, reads DGGITQSPKYLFRKEGQNVTLSCEQNLNHDAMYWYRQDPGQGLRLIYYSQIVNDFQKGDIAEGYSVSREKKESFPLTVTSAQKNPTAFYLCASIAGTLGGYTFGSGTRLTVV.

This sequence joins TRBV9 and TRBJ1-1; D not resolved. V dropped 6 bases and J dropped 7 bases, with 13 bases sitting between them. There are 12 residues in the CDR3. Per germline, CDR1 SGDLS and CDR2 YYNGEE. The DNA of the CDR3 is TGTGCCAGCAACCACCCCGGGAGTGAAGCTTTCTTT. Protein sequence: CASNHPGSEAFF.

This rearrangement joins TRBV6-1 to TRBJ2-1; TRBD2 matches 13 bases. V lost 3 bases, J lost 7 bases, and 6 bases stayed unmatched. The CDR3 loop spans 16 amino acids. Germline V gives CDR1 MNHNS, CDR2 SASEGT. Written as DNA, the CDR3 is TGTGCCAGCAGTGAGCTACCGGGACTAGCGGGAAATGAGCAGTTCTTC. Residues: CASSELPGLAGNEQFF.

The chain combines TRBV7-8 with TRBJ2-1, with TRBD2 identical over 7 bases. Germline CDR1 SGHVS, CDR2 FQNEAQ. V lost 1 base and J lost 7; bases outside the gene matches: 10. The CDR3 spans 16 residues. The CDR3 region is CASSLVRGGGVNEQFF. The CDR3 DNA is TGTGCCAGCAGCTTAGTGAGGGGCGGGGGTGTTAATGAGCAGTTCTTC.

This clone was found a few times. This chain links TRBV5-5 with TRBJ2-7; D might be TRBD1 (6 bases). The length of the CDR3 is 12 residues. Germline CDR1 SGHKS, CDR2 YYEKEE (reference sequence). Trimming left V 4 bases short and J 3 bases short, with 8 bases between. CDR3 in amino acids: CASSRTDYEQYF. For the CDR3, the DNA is TGTGCCAGCAGCCGGACAGACTACGAGCAGTACTTC.

This chain uses TRBV5-6 with TRBJ2-7; D remains unclear. Trimming removed 1 base from V and 6 bases from J, with 8 bases in between. The CDR3 contains 12 residues. In germline, CDR1 is SGHDT, CDR2 YYEEEE. This chain's CDR3 is CASSLLEFEQYF. Written as DNA, the CDR3 is TGTGCCAGCAGCTTGCTAGAATTCGAGCAGTACTTC.

The chain uses TRBV11-2 and TRBJ2-1; 10 bases agree with TRBD1. Trimming at V came to 4 bases and at J to 2 bases, leaving 2 bases not matched to a gene. The CDR3 totals 15 residues. Germline V gene sequence: CDR1 SGHAT, CDR2 FQNNGV. The CDR3 coding sequence is TGTGCCAGCAGCTCGACAGGGGGCGCCTACAATGAGCAGTTCTTC. This translates into CASSSTGGAYNEQFF. Drawing the rest from reference TRBV11-2 and TRBJ2-1, the complete variable domain is EAGVAQSPRYKIIEKRQSVAFWCNPISGHATLYWYQQILGQGPKLLIQFQNNGVVDDSQLPKDRFSAERLKGVDSTLKIQPAKLEDSAVYLCASSSTGGAYNEQFFGPGTRLTVL.

A single count supports this clone. V usage is TRBV4-2 and J usage is TRBJ1-2; D unresolved. This CDR3 region has 18 residues. CDR1 LGHNA and CDR2 YNFKEQ come from the germline V gene. Trimming cost V 1 base and J 0 bases, with 18 bases left between them. The CDR3 coding sequence is TGTGCCAGCAGCCAAGTGAGCCGTTTAACCGGAGCTAACTATGGCTACACCTTC. The encoded protein is CASSQVSRLTGANYGYTF.

V and J are TRBV5-1 and TRBJ2-1; TRBD2 matches at 10 bases. V lost 4 bases to trimming and J lost 8 bases; unmatched junction nucleotides: 3. CDR3 length equals 13 residues. The germline gives CDR1 SGHRS, CDR2 YFSETQ. CDR3 nucleotide sequence: TGCGCCAGCAGCGGGACTAGCGCCGATGAGCAGTTCTTC. Translating it yields CASSGTSADEQFF.

The V call is TRBV7-3, the J call TRBJ2-1; D is possibly TRBD2 (5 bases). The CDR3 spans 14 residues. Between the trimmed V and J ends, which lost 8 bases and 1 base, there was a span of 12 bases. Germline-derived CDR1 and CDR2 are SGHTA and FQGTGA. Here the CDR3 DNA reads TGTGCCAGCGGCGGAGGCGGGTCCTACAATGAGCAGTTCTTC. Encoded protein: CASGGGGSYNEQFF. The entire variable domain, with the rest obtained from reference TRBV7-3 and TRBJ2-1, is as follows: GAGVSQTPSNKVTEKGKYVELRCDPISGHTALYWYRQSLGQGPEFLIYFQGTGAADDSGLPNDRFFAVRPEGSVSTLKIQRTERGDSAVYLCASGGGGSYNEQFFGPGTRLTVL.